This T cell receptor (beta chain) derives from a study of T cells in Graves' hyperthyroidism and ophthalmopathy. As for the study in general: Staff took peripheral blood when the initial diagnosis was made, before any treatment began.

Study-wide points: Most clonotypes expanded in the thyroid (above 0.001) were also present in blood.

In its sample, this clonotype was seen many times. Its antigen is still unknown. Those with hyperthyroidism were 18 to 65 years old, newly diagnosed, and ill for under 2 months. Each diagnosis drew on symptoms, thyroxine, TRAb, thyroid ultrasound and orbital computed tomography findings. The length of the CDR3 is 16 residues. V shed 5 bases and J shed 0 bases, with 14 bases lying between them. From RNA transcripts, TCR beta CDR3 regions were amplified. A first-round RT-PCR of the TCR CDR3 used the HTBI primer set. Using its own MiXCR run on the multiplex PCR reads, TCRdb lists one record per CDR3 protein. This sample has 450,000 to 600,000 distinct CDR3 sequences, with about 14% found just once.

This clonotype was sampled from a woman aged 40 to 50 with Graves' hyperthyroidism. The sample was blood. This chain connects TRBV12-3 or TRBV12-4 to TRBJ1-3; D is unclear. The CDR3 loop is CASSPRDYRSGNTIYF. The CDR3 DNA reads TGTGCCAGCAGTCCCCGCGACTACCGCTCTGGAAACACCATATATTTT.